This is a list of T cell receptor beta chains from one sample in a study of Ad26.COV2.S vaccination and SARS-CoV-2 variants. TCRdb's copy holds only in-frame clones and misses some; the assay was immunoSEQ multiplex PCR. The sample lists 440,000 or so clones; 89% were seen once. This sample comprised peripheral blood, obtained in a trial of Ad26.COV2.S vaccine versus placebo. These TCRs come from a person aged 18-65 years who received the Ad26.COV2.S COVID-19 vaccine or a placebo. Both conserved end residues are part of each CDR3. The order of the fields is V gene, clone size, D gene, J gene, CDR3 length, CDR3 protein, CDR3 DNA. A D gene is named only where the DNA matches it firmly. Clone size is not always given. Where it is, it says once, few, many or a class for expanded clones.

V: TRBV18; size: -; D: -; J: TRBJ1-2; length: 17; CDR3: CASSPLPTGMEVYGYTF; DNA: TGTGCCAGCTCACCACTACCGACGGGGATGGAGGTCTATGGCTACACCTTC
V: TRBV19; size: -; D: TRBD2; J: TRBJ2-1; length: 15; CDR3: CASSVYGGGTTEQFF; DNA: TGTGCCAGTAGTGTCTATGGGGGGGGAACGACTGAGCAGTTCTTC
V: TRBV2; size: -; D: -; J: TRBJ2-5; length: 14; CDR3: CASNPLSGQETQYF; DNA: TGTGCCAGCAACCCCTTAAGCGGGCAAGAGACCCAGTACTTC
V: TRBV18; size: -; D: -; J: TRBJ1-4; length: 16; CDR3: CASSPRLPAFNEKLFF; DNA: TGTGCCAGCTCACCAAGACTCCCAGCCTTTAATGAAAAACTGTTTTTT
V: TRBV7-9; size: -; D: -; J: TRBJ1-1; length: 13; CDR3: CASSGPTGTEAFF; DNA: TGTGCCAGCAGCGGTCCCACAGGGACTGAAGCTTTCTTT
V: TRBV11-3; size: -; D: TRBD1; J: TRBJ2-7; length: 13; CDR3: CASSLPGGYEQYF; DNA: TGTGCCAGCAGCCTCCCAGGGGGTTACGAGCAGTACTTC
V: TRBV21-1; size: once; D: -; J: TRBJ2-7; length: 11; CDR3: CATELAYEQYF; DNA: TGTGCCACCGAACTTGCCTACGAGCAGTACTTC
V: TRBV28; size: -; D: -; J: TRBJ1-1; length: 12; CDR3: CASSIRDTEAFF; DNA: TGTGCCAGCAGTATCCGGGACACTGAAGCTTTCTTT
V: TRBV30; size: -; D: -; J: TRBJ1-1; length: 14; CDR3: CAWSVRIANTEAFF; DNA: TGTGCCTGGAGTGTACGGATAGCCAACACTGAAGCTTTCTTT
V: TRBV6-6; size: -; D: TRBD1; J: TRBJ2-3; length: 20; CDR3: CASSQQPGLDTGGAVDTQYF; DNA: TGTGCCAGCAGTCAACAACCGGGCCTAGATACAGGGGGCGCGGTAGATACGCAGTATTTT
V: TRBV27; size: -; D: TRBD2; J: TRBJ2-1; length: 20; CDR3: CASRKRLGTSGRASYNEQFF; DNA: TGTGCCAGCAGAAAAAGGCTTGGGACTAGCGGGAGGGCTTCCTACAATGAGCAGTTCTTC
V: TRBV30; size: -; D: -; J: TRBJ1-5; length: 17; CDR3: CAWSLGGPVLSNQPQHF; DNA: TGTGCCTGGAGTTTAGGGGGGCCTGTATTAAGCAATCAGCCCCAGCATTTT